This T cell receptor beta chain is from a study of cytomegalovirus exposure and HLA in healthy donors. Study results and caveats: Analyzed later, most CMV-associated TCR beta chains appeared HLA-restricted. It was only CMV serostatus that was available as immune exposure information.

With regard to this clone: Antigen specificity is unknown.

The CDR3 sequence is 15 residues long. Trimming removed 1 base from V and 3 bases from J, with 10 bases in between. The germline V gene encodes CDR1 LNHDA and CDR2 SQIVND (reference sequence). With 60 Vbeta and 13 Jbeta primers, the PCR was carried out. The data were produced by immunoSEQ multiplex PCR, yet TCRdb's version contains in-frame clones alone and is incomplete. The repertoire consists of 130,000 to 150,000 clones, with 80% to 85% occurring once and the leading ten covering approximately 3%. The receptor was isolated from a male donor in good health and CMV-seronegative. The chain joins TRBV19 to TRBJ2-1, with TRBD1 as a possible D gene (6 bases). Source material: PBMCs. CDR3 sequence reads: CASSIAVDSYNEQFF. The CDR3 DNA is TGTGCCAGTAGTATAGCCGTGGACAGCTACAATGAGCAGTTCTTC. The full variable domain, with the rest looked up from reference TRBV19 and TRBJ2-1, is DGGITQSPKYLFRKEGQNVTLSCEQNLNHDAMYWYRQDPGQGLRLIYYSQIVNDFQKGDIAEGYSVSREKKESFPLTVTSAQKNPTAFYLCASSIAVDSYNEQFFGPGTRLTVL.